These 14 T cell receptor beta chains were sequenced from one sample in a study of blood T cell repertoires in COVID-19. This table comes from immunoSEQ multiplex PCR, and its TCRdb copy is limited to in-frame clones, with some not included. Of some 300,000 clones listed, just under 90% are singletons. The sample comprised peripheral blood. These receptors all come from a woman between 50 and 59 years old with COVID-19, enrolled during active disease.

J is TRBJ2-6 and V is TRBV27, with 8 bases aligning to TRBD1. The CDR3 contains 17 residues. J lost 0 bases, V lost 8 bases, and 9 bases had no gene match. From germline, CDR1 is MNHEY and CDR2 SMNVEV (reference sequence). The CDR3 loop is CASQETGAPSGANVLTF. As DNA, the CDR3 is TGTGCCAGCCAGGAGACAGGGGCGCCCTCTGGGGCCAACGTCCTGACTTTC.

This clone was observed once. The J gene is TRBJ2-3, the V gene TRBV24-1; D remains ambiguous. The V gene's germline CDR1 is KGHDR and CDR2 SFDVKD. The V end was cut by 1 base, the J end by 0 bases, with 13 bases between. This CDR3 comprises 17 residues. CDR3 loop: CATSDFPRGTSTDTQYF. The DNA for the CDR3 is TGTGCCACCAGTGATTTCCCCCGCGGAACTAGCACAGATACGCAGTATTTT.

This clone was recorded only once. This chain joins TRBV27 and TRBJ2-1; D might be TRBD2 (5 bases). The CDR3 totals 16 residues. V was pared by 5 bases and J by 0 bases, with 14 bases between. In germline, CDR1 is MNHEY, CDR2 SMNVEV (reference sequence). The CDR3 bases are TGTGCCAGCAGTCCTACCCTGGCGGGCTCCTACAATGAGCAGTTCTTC. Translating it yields CASSPTLAGSYNEQFF.

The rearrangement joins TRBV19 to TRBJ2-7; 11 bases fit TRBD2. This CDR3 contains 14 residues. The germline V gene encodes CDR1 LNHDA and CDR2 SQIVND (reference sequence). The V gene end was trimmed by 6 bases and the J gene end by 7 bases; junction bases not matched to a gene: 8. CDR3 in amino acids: CASSVAGGQGEQYF. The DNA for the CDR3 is TGTGCCAGTAGCGTAGCGGGAGGGCAGGGTGAGCAGTACTTC.

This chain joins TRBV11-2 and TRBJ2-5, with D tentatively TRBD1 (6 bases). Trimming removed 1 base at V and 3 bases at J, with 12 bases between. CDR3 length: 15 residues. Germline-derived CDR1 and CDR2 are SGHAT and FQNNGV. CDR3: CASSLVGRGKETQYF. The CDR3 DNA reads TGTGCCAGCAGCTTAGTTGGCAGGGGCAAAGAGACCCAGTACTTC.

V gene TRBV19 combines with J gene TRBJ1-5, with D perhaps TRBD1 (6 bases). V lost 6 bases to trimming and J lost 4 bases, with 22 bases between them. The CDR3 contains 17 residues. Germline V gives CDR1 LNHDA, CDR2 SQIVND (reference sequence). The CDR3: CASRTLVGGARNQPQHF. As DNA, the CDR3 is TGTGCCAGTAGAACCCTTGTTGGGGGCGCGAGGAATCAGCCCCAGCATTTT.

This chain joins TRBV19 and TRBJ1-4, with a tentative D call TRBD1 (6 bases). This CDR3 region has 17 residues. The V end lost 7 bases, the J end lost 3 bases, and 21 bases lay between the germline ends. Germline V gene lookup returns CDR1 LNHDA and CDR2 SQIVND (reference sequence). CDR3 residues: CASTTRGGAGANEKLFF. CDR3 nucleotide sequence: TGTGCCAGTACCACCAGAGGGGGGGCAGGTGCTAATGAAAAACTGTTTTTT.

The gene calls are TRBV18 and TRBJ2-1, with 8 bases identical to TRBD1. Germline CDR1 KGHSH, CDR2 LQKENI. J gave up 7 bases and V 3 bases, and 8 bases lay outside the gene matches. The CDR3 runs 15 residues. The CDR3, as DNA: TGTGCCAGCTCACCTGGGCAGGGGGCCCGGAATGAGCAGTTCTTC. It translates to CASSPGQGARNEQFF.

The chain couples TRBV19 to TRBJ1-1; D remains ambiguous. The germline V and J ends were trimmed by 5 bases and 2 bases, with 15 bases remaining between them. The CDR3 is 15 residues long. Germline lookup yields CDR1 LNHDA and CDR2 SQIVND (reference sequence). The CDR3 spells CASSYGSGLNTEAFF. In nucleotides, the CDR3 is TGTGCCAGTAGTTATGGGTCAGGCTTAAACACTGAAGCTTTCTTT.

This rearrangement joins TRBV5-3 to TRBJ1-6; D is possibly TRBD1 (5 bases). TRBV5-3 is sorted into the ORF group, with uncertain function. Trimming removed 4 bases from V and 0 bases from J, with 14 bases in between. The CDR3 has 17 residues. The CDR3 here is CARSARDSSSYNSPLHF. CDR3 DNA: TGTGCCAGAAGCGCCCGGGACTCAAGCTCCTATAATTCACCCCTCCACTTT.

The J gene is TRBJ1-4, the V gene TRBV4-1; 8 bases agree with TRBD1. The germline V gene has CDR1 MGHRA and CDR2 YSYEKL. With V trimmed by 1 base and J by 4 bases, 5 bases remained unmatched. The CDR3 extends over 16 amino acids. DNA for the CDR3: TGCGCCAGCAGCCAAGGGACAGGGAGAAGTAATGAAAAACTGTTTTTT. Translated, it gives CASSQGTGRSNEKLFF.

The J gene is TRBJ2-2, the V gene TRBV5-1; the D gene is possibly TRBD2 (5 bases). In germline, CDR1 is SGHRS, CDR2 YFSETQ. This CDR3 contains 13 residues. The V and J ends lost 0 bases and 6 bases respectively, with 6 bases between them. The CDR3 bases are TGCGCCAGCAGCTTGGACGGGGCCGGGGAGCTGTTTTTT. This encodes CASSLDGAGELFF. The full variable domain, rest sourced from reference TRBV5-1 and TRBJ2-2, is KAGVTQTPRYLIKTRGQQVTLSCSPISGHRSVSWYQQTPGQGLQFLFEYFSETQRNKGNFPGRFSGRQFSNSRSEMNVSTLELGDSALYLCASSLDGAGELFFGEGSRLTVL.

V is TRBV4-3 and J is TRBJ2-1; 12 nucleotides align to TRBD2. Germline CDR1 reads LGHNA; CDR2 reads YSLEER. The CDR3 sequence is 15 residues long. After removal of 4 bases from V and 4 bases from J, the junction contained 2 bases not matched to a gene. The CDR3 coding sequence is TGCGCCAGCAGCCTGACTAGCGGGAGTTACAATGAGCAGTTCTTC. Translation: CASSLTSGSYNEQFF.

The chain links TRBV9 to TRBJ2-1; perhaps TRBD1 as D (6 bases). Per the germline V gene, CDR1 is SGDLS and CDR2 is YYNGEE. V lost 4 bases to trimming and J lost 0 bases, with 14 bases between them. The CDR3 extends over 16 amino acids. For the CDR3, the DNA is TGTGCCAGCAGCCCCTTGGGGGCCAACTCCTACAATGAGCAGTTCTTC. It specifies CASSPLGANSYNEQFF.